One sample yielded the 19 T cell receptor beta chains listed below, sequenced in a study of CD8+CD57+ T cells in acquired aplastic anemia. For sequencing, patients were chosen who had shown expansion of CD8+CD57+ cells by flow cytometry. Genomic DNA, serving as template, underwent TCR beta VDJ and CDR3 profiling. TCRdb reprocessed the reads via MiXCR and lists one record per CDR3 protein. The sample includes about 160,000 distinct CDR3 sequences, about 50% of them seen just once. Sequencing input: sorted CD4+, CD8+, or CD8+CD57+ T cells (not recorded which) from PBMCs. The receptors were sampled from a human donor with aplastic anemia.

This clonotype was seen just once. As the CDR3 is not closed by the conserved phenylalanine or tryptophan, this likely results from a read error. The V and J genes are TRBV24-1 and TRBJ2-7; D unclear. Trimming pared 5 bases from V and 0 bases from J, leaving 16 bases between. Germline V lookup: CDR1 KGHDR, CDR2 SFDVKD. The CDR3 runs to 16 residues. This CDR3 reads CATSAFDSLISYEQYL. The CDR3 DNA is TGTGCCACCAGTGCTTTTGACTCCCTAATCTCCTACGAGCAGTACCTC.

Notes on this clonotype: Since a much larger clone is just one base distant, this may be a read error. The V and J genes are TRBV6-5 and TRBJ2-7; D call uncertain. The CDR3 consists of 14 residues. V lost 2 bases to trimming and J lost 3 bases, with 11 bases between them. Germline assignment: CDR1 MNHEY and CDR2 SVGAGI. This chain's CDR3 is CASSYPATHYEQYF. CDR3 nucleotides: TGTGCCAGCAGTTACCCGGCTACTCACTACGAGCAGTACTTC.

Remarks on this clonotype: An end of the junction does not agree with germline; a read error may underlie this. The chain uses TRBV2 and TRBJ2-2, with D perhaps matching TRBD1 (6 bases). The germline CDR1 and CDR2 sequences are SNHLY and FYNNEI. The CDR3 runs to 15 residues. This CDR3 is CASRRQAVDTGELSF. The CDR3 DNA is TGTGCCAGCAGGAGACAGGCGGTCGACACCGGGGAGCTGTCTTTT.

In this sample, this clonotype turned up once. The chain uses TRBV10-3 and TRBJ2-2; tentatively, D is TRBD2 (6 bases). The CDR3 contains 14 residues. V was pared by 10 bases and J by 0 bases, with 12 bases between. Germline V gene sequence: CDR1 ENHRY, CDR2 SYGVKD. In DNA form, the CDR3 reads TGTGCCACCTCCGGGACTGCGAACACCGGGGAGCTGTTTTTT. Translated: CATSGTANTGELFF.

The gene calls are TRBV29-1 and TRBJ2-7; 7 bases are shared with TRBD2. Trimming removed 4 bases from V and 6 bases from J; junction bases left unmatched: 3. This CDR3 comprises 11 residues. Germline CDR1 SQVTM, CDR2 ANQGSEA. As DNA, the CDR3 is TGCAGCGTTGCCGGGGGGAGCGAGCAGTACTTC. Encoded protein: CSVAGGSEQYF.

The table lists this clonotype with a count of one. V gene TRBV7-9 combines with J gene TRBJ2-3, with TRBD2 as a possible D gene (5 bases). Germline assignment: CDR1 SEHNR and CDR2 FQNEAQ (reference sequence). The CDR3 has 13 residues. V lost 5 bases to trimming and J lost 15 bases, with 21 bases between them. CDR3 nucleotides: TGTGCCAGCAGCCAAACCCGGGAATCGAGGAAATATTTT. It codes for CASSQTRESRKYF.

This clonotype was counted ten times or more. The V and J genes are TRBV7-2 and TRBJ2-7; D is unresolved. This CDR3 region has 15 residues. Per germline, CDR1 SGHTA and CDR2 FQGNSA. The V and J ends lost 1 base and 0 bases respectively, with 10 bases between them. This CDR3 reads CASSLGRRSSYEQYF. The CDR3 coding sequence is TGTGCCAGCAGCTTAGGACGTCGGAGCTCCTACGAGCAGTACTTC.

The J gene is TRBJ2-2, the V gene TRBV5-1; D unresolved. Germline values: CDR1 SGHRS, CDR2 YFSETQ. Trimming removed 0 bases from V and 7 bases from J, with 13 bases in between. The CDR3 has 15 amino acids. The CDR3 DNA sequence: TGCGCCAGCAGCTTGGGTGCCAGCAGTAGCGGGGAGCTGTTTTTT. This gives the protein CASSLGASSSGELFF.

Ten or more counts support this clonotype. The gene calls are TRBV15 and TRBJ1-1, with a weak D call TRBD1 (5 bases). Germline loops: CDR1 LNHNV, CDR2 YYDKDF (reference sequence). The CDR3 is made up of 15 amino acids. V was trimmed by 0 bases and J by 4 bases, leaving 12 bases between them. CDR3 sequence (DNA): TGTGCCACCAGCAGAGAGGGACGGTCGGGCACTGAAGCTTTCTTT. It encodes CATSREGRSGTEAFF.

V is TRBV10-3 and J is TRBJ2-3; 9 bases agree with TRBD1. The germline V gene has CDR1 ENHRY and CDR2 SYGVKD. The CDR3 loop spans 14 amino acids. V was clipped by 6 bases and J by 2 bases; unmatched bases: 3. CDR3 in amino acids: CAIRDRGDTDTQYF. The CDR3 region has the DNA TGTGCCATCAGGGACAGGGGCGACACAGATACGCAGTATTTT.

The CDR3 DNA reads TGTGCCAGCAGCCGAGGACTAGCGGGCTACACCTTC. Amino acid sequence: CASSRGLAGYTF. The rearrangement links TRBV14 to TRBJ1-2; D is unclear. The CDR3 extends over 12 amino acids. Trimming pared 4 bases from V and 8 bases from J, leaving 11 bases between. CDR1 and CDR2 (germline): SGHDN, FVKESK.

A remark on this clonotype: This likely comes from a read error, as the CDR3 has no conserved phenylalanine or tryptophan at its end. The DNA is left out, because the CDR3 cannot be placed on it with certainty; the CDR3 is given as TCRdb lists it. The chain recombines TRBV2 with TRBJ1-2; no check of the table's D call, TRBD1, against the DNA was made. The CDR3 is 14 residues long, counting both termini. Germline lookup yields CDR1 SNHLY and CDR2 FYNNEI. CDR3 residues: CASYQLGTKNGYAL.

The chain uses TRBV6-5 and TRBJ1-5, with a possible D match to TRBD1 (5 bases). Germline assignment: CDR1 MNHEY and CDR2 SVGAGI. Trimming pared 4 bases from V and 5 bases from J, leaving 12 bases between. The CDR3 has 14 amino acids. The CDR3 sequence is CASSSGYGDQPQHF. CDR3 in DNA: TGTGCCAGCAGTTCAGGGTACGGTGATCAGCCCCAGCATTTT.

V and J are TRBV20-1 and TRBJ1-1; D may be TRBD1 (5 bases). V lost 3 bases, J lost 4 bases, and 12 bases lay in between. The CDR3 loop spans 13 amino acids. Germline-derived CDR1 and CDR2 are DFQATT and SNEGSKA (reference sequence). DNA of the CDR3: TGCAGTGCTAGGAACCCCGGGGGCACTGAAGCTTTCTTT. It specifies CSARNPGGTEAFF.

The rearrangement joins TRBV4-1 to TRBJ1-1; D gene unclear. V was clipped by 3 bases and J by 6 bases, with 11 bases between them. Germline assignment: CDR1 MGHRA and CDR2 YSYEKL. CDR3 size: 13 residues. Here the CDR3 reads CASSHVGVAEAFF. The CDR3 bases are TGCGCCAGCAGCCATGTAGGTGTGGCTGAAGCTTTCTTT.

Points on this clonotype: A much larger clone differs from this one at a single base, so this may be a read error. The CDR3 does not close with the conserved phenylalanine or tryptophan, likely indicating a read error. The V and J genes are TRBV5-4 and TRBJ2-2, with 9 bases matching TRBD2. The germline V gene has CDR1 SGHNT and CDR2 YYREEE (reference sequence). The CDR3 runs to 15 residues. Trimming at V came to 5 bases and at J to 5 bases, leaving 7 bases not matched to a gene. CDR3: CASSFPAGGTGELFS. In nucleotides, the CDR3 is TGTGCCAGCAGTTTTCCAGCGGGAGGAACCGGGGAGCTGTTTTCT.

By share, this clonotype counts as medium-sized (0.01 to 0.1%). The chain recombines TRBV9 with TRBJ2-7, with 8 bases matching TRBD1. V shed 0 bases and J 5 bases; nucleotides not matched to a gene: 7. Germline V gives CDR1 SGDLS, CDR2 YYNGEE. The CDR3 extends over 15 amino acids. CDR3 DNA sequence: TGTGCCAGCAGCGTAGATGGGCAGGGGGCAGACGAGCAGTACTTC. Translating it yields CASSVDGQGADEQYF.

The genes are TRBV7-2 and TRBJ2-1; TRBD2 agrees at 10 bases. V was clipped by 6 bases and J by 2 bases; unmatched bases: 4. The CDR3 runs to 15 residues. The V gene's germline CDR1 is SGHTA and CDR2 FQGNSA. CDR3 sequence: CASRIAGGTYNEQFF. The CDR3 DNA is TGTGCCAGCAGAATAGCGGGAGGCACCTACAATGAGCAGTTCTTC.

This clonotype has ten or more counts. The chain employs TRBV20-1 and TRBJ2-1; possible D gene TRBD1, 5 bases. Germline V gene data show CDR1 as DFQATT and CDR2 as SNEGSKA (reference sequence). This CDR3 region has 17 residues. Trimming left V 0 bases short and J 0 bases short, with 15 bases between. The DNA for the CDR3 is TGCAGTGCTAGAGAGATTCGACAGAGCCACTCCTACAATGAGCAGTTCTTC. Translating it yields CSAREIRQSHSYNEQFF.